These 10 T cell receptor beta chains share one sample of origin, sequenced in a study of PD-L1 blockade in urothelial cancer. The time point was: pretreatment peripheral blood. Profiled with immunoSEQ multiplex PCR; TCRdb holds only in-frame clones, not every one. The table lists tens of thousands of clones, 90% of them singletons. The specimen was PBMCs, collected around atezolizumab (anti-PD-L1) treatment. The receptors stem from a man aged 60 to 75 with urothelial cancer.

V gene TRBV28 combines with J gene TRBJ2-2; 8 nucleotides align to TRBD1. V was clipped by 3 bases and J by 3 bases; unmatched bases: 3. The CDR3 consists of 15 residues. From germline, CDR1 is MDHEN and CDR2 SYDVKM. The CDR3 sequence: CASSFRQGYTGELFF. For the CDR3, the DNA is TGTGCCAGCAGTTTTCGACAGGGGTACACCGGGGAGCTGTTTTTT.

The chain couples TRBV7-8 to TRBJ2-5; 8 nucleotides match TRBD1. There are 17 residues in the CDR3. The germline V gene encodes CDR1 SGHVS and CDR2 FQNEAQ. V was pared by 1 base and J by 5 bases, with 12 bases of the junction left unmatched. CDR3 in amino acids: CASSLVGDRGLMETQYF. The CDR3 region has the DNA TGTGCCAGCAGCTTAGTGGGTGACAGGGGCCTGATGGAGACCCAGTACTTC.

V is TRBV7-9 and J is TRBJ1-2; 7 bases are a match to TRBD1. This CDR3 region has 13 residues. Losses at the gene ends were 4 bases for V and 4 bases for J; bases not matched to a gene: 3. The germline gives CDR1 SEHNR, CDR2 FQNEAQ (reference sequence). CDR3: CASSSDRSYGYTF. CDR3 sequence (DNA): TGTGCCAGCAGCTCGGACAGGAGCTATGGCTACACCTTC.

About this clone: Other DNA variants within this sample encode the same CDR3. The chain uses TRBV6-5 and TRBJ2-7; perhaps TRBD1 as D (6 bases). This CDR3 comprises 14 residues. V lost 5 bases, J lost 0 bases, and 11 bases lay in between. The V gene's germline CDR1 is MNHEY and CDR2 SVGAGI. This CDR3 reads CASSGQLSSYEQYF. In DNA, the CDR3 is TGTGCCAGCAGTGGACAGTTGAGCTCCTACGAGCAGTACTTC.

On this clone itself: The sample has other DNA sequences that encode this CDR3 too. This chain connects TRBV18 to TRBJ1-4; 9 bases are a match to TRBD1. V was clipped by 3 bases and J by 8 bases; unmatched bases: 1. Germline V lookup: CDR1 KGHSH, CDR2 LQKENI. This CDR3 is 13 amino acids long. The CDR3 coding sequence is TGTGCCAGCTCACCGGGACAGGGAGAAAAACTGTTTTTT. Protein product: CASSPGQGEKLFF.

This chain uses TRBV10-3 with TRBJ2-1, with D perhaps matching TRBD2 (7 bases). Germline V gene data show CDR1 as ENHRY and CDR2 as SYGVKD. V lost 4 bases and J 6 bases, leaving 16 bases between the germline ends. CDR3 length: 15 amino acids. CDR3 loop: CAISATGEGVNEQFF. CDR3 bases: TGTGCCATCAGTGCGACTGGGGAGGGGGTCAATGAGCAGTTCTTC.

The rearrangement joins TRBV6-1 to TRBJ2-1; tentatively, D is TRBD1 (5 bases). V lost 4 bases and J lost 0, with 13 bases in between. The CDR3 has 16 residues. Germline V gives CDR1 MNHNS, CDR2 SASEGT. As DNA, the CDR3 is TGTGCCAGCAGTGTAACAGGTTTAGTCTCCTACAATGAGCAGTTCTTC. Residues: CASSVTGLVSYNEQFF.

The chain recombines TRBV5-1 with TRBJ1-2; D not certain. Trimming removed 2 bases at V and 4 bases at J, with 15 bases between. The CDR3 sequence is 15 residues long. The germline gives CDR1 SGHRS, CDR2 YFSETQ. CDR3: CASSFFGGETYGYTF. The CDR3 nucleotides read TGCGCCAGCAGCTTTTTCGGAGGAGAGACCTATGGCTACACCTTC.

V usage is TRBV7-9 and J usage is TRBJ2-7, with D maybe TRBD2 (5 bases). The CDR3 extends over 17 amino acids. The V gene's germline CDR1 is SEHNR and CDR2 FQNEAQ (reference sequence). V lost 5 bases to trimming and J lost 3 bases, with 23 bases between them. DNA of the CDR3: TGTGCCAGCAGCCCGGCGGGTGGGTACAGCCGAAACTACGAGCAGTACTTC. This sequence encodes CASSPAGGYSRNYEQYF.

This chain uses TRBV5-1 with TRBJ2-5; D is possibly TRBD2 (5 bases). Per germline, CDR1 SGHRS and CDR2 YFSETQ. This CDR3 has 15 amino acids. The V and J ends lost 2 bases and 2 bases respectively, with 13 bases between them. CDR3 in DNA: TGCGCCAGCAGCTTTGGGTCTAGCACGCAAGAGACCCAGTACTTC. It translates to CASSFGSSTQETQYF.